The clone carrying this T cell receptor (beta chain) was picked up many times. These data are taken from a study of Graves' ophthalmopathy and Graves' hyperthyroidism. Amplification from RNA transcripts yielded the TCR beta CDR3 regions. First-round RT-PCR relied on HTBI primers, and a second-round multiplex PCR came next. TCRdb independently ran MiXCR on the multiplex PCR reads; one entry per CDR3 protein. The profile shows over a million distinct CDR3 sequences, about 36% of them singletons. This sequence originates from an adult man with Graves' hyperthyroidism. The material sequenced was peripheral blood or thyroid tissue (not recorded which).

The DNA of the CDR3 is TGTGCCATCAGTGAGTCATTGGGACAGGGTAGCAATCAGCCCCAGCATTTT. Translated, it gives CAISESLGQGSNQPQHF. The chain is built from TRBV10-3 and TRBJ1-5; 9 nucleotides line up with TRBD1. V lost 0 bases, J lost 0 bases, and 3 bases stayed unmatched. The CDR3 runs 17 residues. Germline lookup yields CDR1 ENHRY and CDR2 SYGVKD.